A single sample gave rise to the 14 T cell receptor beta chains below, sequenced in a study of shared clonotypes between healthy human individuals. Naive-designated CD8 cells lacked CD45RO, were positively enriched for CCR7, and omitted terminally differentiated effector memory CD45RA+ cells. The protocol was immunoSEQ multiplex PCR, while the TCRdb copy is restricted to in-frame clones and leaves out a portion. The sample consists of more than 2 million clones, 85% to 95% of them appearing once. The material sequenced was naive CD8+ T cells sorted from blood. These receptors all stem from a man aged 18 to 30 in good health.

This clone was seen just once. V gene TRBV11-2 combines with J gene TRBJ1-6; D remains ambiguous. The CDR3 is 18 residues long. CDR1 SGHAT and CDR2 FQNNGV come from the germline V gene. V shed 2 bases and J shed 4 bases, with 18 bases lying between them. The CDR3 reads CASSLNAKAEYYNSPLHF. The CDR3 nucleotides are TGTGCCAGCAGCTTAAATGCGAAGGCAGAATATTATAATTCACCCCTCCACTTT.

The chain links TRBV4-3 to TRBJ2-1, with TRBD2 identical over 7 bases. The CDR3 consists of 17 residues. CDR1 is LGHNA, CDR2 YSLEER, per germline. With 4 bases clipped from V and 5 bases from J, the junction kept 14 bases outside the gene matches. The CDR3 sequence is CASSRLRWEGPDNEQFF. For the CDR3, the DNA is TGCGCCAGCAGCCGACTTCGGTGGGAGGGCCCAGACAATGAGCAGTTCTTC.

The chain is built from TRBV7-9 and TRBJ2-7, with 7 bases identical to TRBD1. This CDR3 region has 15 residues. V was clipped by 5 bases and J by 3 bases; unmatched bases: 10. Germline assignment: CDR1 SEHNR and CDR2 FQNEAQ (reference sequence). The CDR3 region has the DNA TGTGCCAGCAGCCCGACAAGGGGGCCGAACTACGAGCAGTACTTC. This gives the protein CASSPTRGPNYEQYF.

The chain carries TRBV28 and TRBJ1-5; D is ambiguous. Germline CDR1 and CDR2: MDHEN and SYDVKM. V lost 6 bases, J lost 13 bases, and 13 bases lay in between. This CDR3 is 11 amino acids long. The CDR3 loop is CASSSEGQQHF. The CDR3 coding sequence is TGTGCCAGCAGCTCGGAGGGCCAGCAGCATTTT.

The chain carries TRBV13 and TRBJ1-4, with TRBD1 as a possible D gene (6 bases). Trimming left V 5 bases short and J 4 bases short, with 14 bases between. The CDR3 has 15 amino acids. CDR1 and CDR2 from the germline V gene are PRHDT and FYEKMQ (reference sequence). Here the CDR3 reads CASSVETGLNEKLFF. CDR3 DNA sequence: TGTGCCAGCAGCGTGGAGACAGGTCTTAATGAAAAACTGTTTTTT.

The rearrangement joins TRBV27 to TRBJ2-5; 10 bases are shared with TRBD2. CDR1 is MNHEY and CDR2 is SMNVEV in the germline V gene (reference sequence). This CDR3 has 16 amino acids. The V and J ends lost 0 bases and 5 bases, in that order; junction bases with no gene match: 6. For the CDR3, the DNA is TGTGCCAGCAGTTTATCCTCTAGCGGGAGAGCTGAGACCCAGTACTTC. Protein: CASSLSSSGRAETQYF.

As for this clone: Other DNA sequences of this sample code for an identical CDR3. The J gene is TRBJ2-7, the V gene TRBV9; D remains ambiguous. The CDR3 is 15 residues long. V dropped 0 bases and J dropped 0 bases, with 10 bases sitting between them. In germline, CDR1 is SGDLS, CDR2 YYNGEE. For the CDR3, the DNA is TGTGCCAGCAGCGTAGGTGTCCTCAGCTCCTACGAGCAGTACTTC. Amino acids: CASSVGVLSSYEQYF. The whole variable domain, remainder taken from reference TRBV9 and TRBJ2-7, is DSGVTQTPKHLITATGQRVTLRCSPRSGDLSVYWYQQSLDQGLQFLIQYYNGEERAKGNILERFSAQQFPDLHSELNLSSLELGDSALYFCASSVGVLSSYEQYFGPGTRLTVT.

Comment on this clone: Other DNA sequences in this sample translate to the same CDR3. The J gene is TRBJ2-7, the V gene TRBV6-5; D remains ambiguous. V lost 0 bases and J lost 0, with 9 bases in between. The CDR3 extends over 15 amino acids. The germline V gene encodes CDR1 MNHEY and CDR2 SVGAGI. CDR3 bases: TGTGCCAGCAGTTACTCCCCTGATAGCTCCTACGAGCAGTACTTC. The encoded protein is CASSYSPDSSYEQYF.

The rearrangement uses TRBV11-2 and TRBJ1-2, with unresolved D. The CDR3 contains 13 residues. Germline V gives CDR1 SGHAT, CDR2 FQNNGV. Trimming pared 1 base from V and 6 bases from J, leaving 9 bases between. The DNA for the CDR3 is TGTGCCAGCAGCTTAGTTTTGGGGAATGGCTACACCTTC. Residues: CASSLVLGNGYTF.

This chain connects TRBV7-6 to TRBJ2-7; D might be TRBD1 (6 bases). The V end lost 5 bases, the J end lost 4 bases, and 18 bases lay between the germline ends. Germline loops: CDR1 SGHVS, CDR2 FNYEAQ. This CDR3 comprises 15 residues. The CDR3 loop reads CASSSAGTPFYEQYF. The DNA for the CDR3 is TGTGCCAGCAGCAGCGCCGGGACACCTTTTTACGAGCAGTACTTC.

The chain is built from TRBV4-1 and TRBJ2-2; no firm D call. V was clipped by 0 bases and J by 1 base, with 12 bases between them. CDR1 and CDR2 (germline): MGHRA, YSYEKL. The CDR3 spans 17 residues. This CDR3 reads CASSQEPVAMNTGELFF. Written as DNA, the CDR3 is TGCGCCAGCAGCCAAGAGCCCGTCGCGATGAACACCGGGGAGCTGTTTTTT.

This clone was seen once. This chain links TRBV28 with TRBJ2-5; D tentatively reads TRBD1 or TRBD2 (6 bases each). The CDR3 extends over 14 amino acids. V gave up 6 bases and J gave up 5 bases, with 16 bases separating them. Looked up from germline, CDR1 is MDHEN and CDR2 is SYDVKM. The CDR3 nucleotides read TGTGCCAGCAGCCAGGAGGGGGAGGCCGAGACCCAGTACTTC. It specifies CASSQEGEAETQYF.

V gene TRBV4-1 combines with J gene TRBJ2-2; TRBD1 matches at 7 bases. Germline CDR1 MGHRA, CDR2 YSYEKL. Trimming removed 5 bases from V and 6 bases from J; junction bases left unmatched: 6. The CDR3 runs to 14 residues. CDR3 sequence (DNA): TGCGCCAGCAGCTTAGGACAGGCCCCCGGGGAGCTGTTTTTT. It encodes CASSLGQAPGELFF.

The chain uses TRBV4-1 and TRBJ2-2; tentatively, D is TRBD2 (5 bases). CDR1 is MGHRA, CDR2 YSYEKL, per germline. V gave up 2 bases and J gave up 4 bases, with 11 bases separating them. The CDR3 is made up of 15 amino acids. The CDR3 DNA reads TGCGCCAGCAGCCAACACCTAGCCGGCACCGGGGAGCTGTTTTTT. Its translation: CASSQHLAGTGELFF.